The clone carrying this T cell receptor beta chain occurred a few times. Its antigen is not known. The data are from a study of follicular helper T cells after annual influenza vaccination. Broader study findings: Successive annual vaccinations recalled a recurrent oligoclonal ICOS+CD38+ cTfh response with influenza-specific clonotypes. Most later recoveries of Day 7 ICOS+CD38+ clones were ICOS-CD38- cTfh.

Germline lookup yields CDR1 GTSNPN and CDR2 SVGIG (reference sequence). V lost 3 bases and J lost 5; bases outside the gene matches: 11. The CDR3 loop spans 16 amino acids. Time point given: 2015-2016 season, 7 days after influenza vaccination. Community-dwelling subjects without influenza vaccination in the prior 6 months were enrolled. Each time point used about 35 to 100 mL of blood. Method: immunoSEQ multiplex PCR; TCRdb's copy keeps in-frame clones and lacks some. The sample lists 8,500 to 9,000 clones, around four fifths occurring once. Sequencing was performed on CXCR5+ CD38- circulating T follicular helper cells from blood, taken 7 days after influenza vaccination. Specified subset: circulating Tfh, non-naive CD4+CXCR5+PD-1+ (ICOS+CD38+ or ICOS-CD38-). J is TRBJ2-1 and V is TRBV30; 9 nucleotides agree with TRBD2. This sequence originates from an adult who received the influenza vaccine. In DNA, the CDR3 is TGTGCCTGGAGGGCCACTTGGCGGGGGGGCAACAATGAGCAGTTCTTC. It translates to CAWRATWRGGNNEQFF.